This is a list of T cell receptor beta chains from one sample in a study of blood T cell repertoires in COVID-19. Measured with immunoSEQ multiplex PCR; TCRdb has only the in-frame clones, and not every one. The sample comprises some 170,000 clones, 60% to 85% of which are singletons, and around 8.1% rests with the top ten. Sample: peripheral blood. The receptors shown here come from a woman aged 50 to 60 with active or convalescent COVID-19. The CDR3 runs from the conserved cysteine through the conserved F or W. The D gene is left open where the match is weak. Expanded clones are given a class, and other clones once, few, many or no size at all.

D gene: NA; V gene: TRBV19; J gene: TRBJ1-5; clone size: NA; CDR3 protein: CASNPGTPLNQPQHF; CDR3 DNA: TGTGCCAGTAACCCCGGGACACCTCTTAATCAGCCCCAGCATTTT
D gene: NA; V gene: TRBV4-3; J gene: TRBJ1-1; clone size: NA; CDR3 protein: CASSQGLQVNTEAFF; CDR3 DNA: TGCGCCAGCAGCCAAGGGCTACAGGTCAACACTGAAGCTTTCTTT
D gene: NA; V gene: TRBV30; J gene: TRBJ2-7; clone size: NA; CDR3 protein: CAWSVRGNSYEQYF; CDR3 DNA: TGTGCCTGGAGTGTACGAGGGAACTCCTACGAGCAGTACTTC
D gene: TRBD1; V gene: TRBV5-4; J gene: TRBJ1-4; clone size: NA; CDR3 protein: CASSSRDLTGSRREKLFF; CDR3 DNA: TGTGCCAGCAGCTCGAGAGACCTGACAGGGAGTCGGAGAGAAAAACTGTTTTTT
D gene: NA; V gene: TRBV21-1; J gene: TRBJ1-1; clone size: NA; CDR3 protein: CASTRDIWKTEAFF; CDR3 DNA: TGTGCCAGCACGAGGGACATTTGGAAAACTGAAGCTTTCTTT
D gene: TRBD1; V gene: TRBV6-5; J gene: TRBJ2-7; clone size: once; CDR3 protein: CASSPVGTGMYEQYF; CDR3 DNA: TGTGCCAGCAGCCCCGTGGGGACAGGGATGTACGAGCAGTACTTC
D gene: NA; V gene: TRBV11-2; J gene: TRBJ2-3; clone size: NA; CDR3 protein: CASSSRGFVGTDTQYF; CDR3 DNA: TGTGCCAGCAGCTCCCGGGGGTTTGTAGGCACAGATACGCAGTATTTT
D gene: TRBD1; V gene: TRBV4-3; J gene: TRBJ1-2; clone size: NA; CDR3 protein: CASSQVQGASGYTF; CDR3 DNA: TGCGCCAGCAGCCAAGTACAGGGGGCTAGTGGCTACACCTTC
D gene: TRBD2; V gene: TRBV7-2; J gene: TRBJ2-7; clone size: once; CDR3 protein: CASSPPGGGGGQYF; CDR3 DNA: TGTGCCAGCAGCCCTCCCGGGGGGGGAGGCGGGCAGTACTTC
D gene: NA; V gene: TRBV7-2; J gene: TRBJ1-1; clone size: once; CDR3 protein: CASSLGISRGDTEAFF; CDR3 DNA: TGTGCCAGCAGCTTAGGGATATCGCGGGGAGACACTGAAGCTTTCTTT
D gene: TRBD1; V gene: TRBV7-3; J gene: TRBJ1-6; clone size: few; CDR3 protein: CASSLSAGGAGSPLHF; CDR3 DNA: TGTGCCAGCAGCTTATCGGCAGGGGGCGCAGGGTCACCCCTCCACTTT
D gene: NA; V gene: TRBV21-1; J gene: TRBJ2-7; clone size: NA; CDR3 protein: CASSNVVLDWVSREQYF; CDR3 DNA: TGTGCCAGCAGCAATGTCGTCCTGGACTGGGTCTCTAGGGAGCAGTACTTC
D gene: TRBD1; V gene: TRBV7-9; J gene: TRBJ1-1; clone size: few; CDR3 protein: CASSLGQGTEAFF; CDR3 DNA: TGTGCCAGCAGCCTGGGACAGGGCACTGAAGCTTTCTTT
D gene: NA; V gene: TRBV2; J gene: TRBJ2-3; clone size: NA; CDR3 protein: CASGRTDTQYF; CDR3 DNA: TGTGCCAGCGGCAGGACAGATACGCAGTATTTT
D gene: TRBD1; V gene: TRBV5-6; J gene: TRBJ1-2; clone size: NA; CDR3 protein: CASSLGQGTVGYTF; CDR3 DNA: TGTGCCAGCAGCTTGGGACAGGGAACTGTTGGCTACACCTTC
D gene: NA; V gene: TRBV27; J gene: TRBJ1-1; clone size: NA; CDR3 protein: CASSLDRVNTEAFF; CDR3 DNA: TGTGCCAGCAGTTTAGACAGAGTGAACACTGAAGCTTTCTTT
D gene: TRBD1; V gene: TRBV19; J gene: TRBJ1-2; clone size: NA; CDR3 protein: CASSIRDRGRGYTF; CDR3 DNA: TGTGCCAGTAGTATACGGGACAGGGGTCGGGGCTACACCTTC
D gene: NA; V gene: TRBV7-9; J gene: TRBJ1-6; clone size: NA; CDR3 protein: CASRPNPGGKGPTPLHF; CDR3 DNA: TGTGCCAGCAGACCCAATCCGGGAGGAAAGGGCCCGACACCCCTCCACTTT
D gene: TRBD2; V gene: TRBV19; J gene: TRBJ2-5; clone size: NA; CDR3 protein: CASSIPGLAAGETQYF; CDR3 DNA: TGTGCCAGTAGTATTCCGGGACTAGCGGCTGGAGAGACCCAGTACTTC
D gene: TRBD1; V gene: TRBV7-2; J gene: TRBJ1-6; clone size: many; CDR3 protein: CASSIRDSYNSPLHF; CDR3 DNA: TGTGCCAGCAGCATCCGGGACAGTTATAATTCACCCCTCCACTTT
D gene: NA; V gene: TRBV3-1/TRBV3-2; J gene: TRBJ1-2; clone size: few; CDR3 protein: CASSQVFQPNNYGYTF; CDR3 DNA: TGTGCCAGCAGCCAAGTATTCCAACCTAATAACTATGGCTACACCTTC
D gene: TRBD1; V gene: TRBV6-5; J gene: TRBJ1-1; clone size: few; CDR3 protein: CASSSLRTGSKTEAFF; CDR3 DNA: TGTGCCAGCAGTTCTCTCCGGACAGGGTCTAAGACTGAAGCTTTCTTT
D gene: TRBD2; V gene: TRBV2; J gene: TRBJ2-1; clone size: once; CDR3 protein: CAYRTSGGAGEQFF; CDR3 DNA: TGTGCCTACCGGACTAGCGGGGGGGCCGGCGAGCAGTTCTTC
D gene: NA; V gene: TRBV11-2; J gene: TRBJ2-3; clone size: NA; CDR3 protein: CASSLGGTVGTDTQYF; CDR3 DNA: TGTGCCAGCAGCTTAGGCGGTACGGTCGGCACAGATACGCAGTATTTT
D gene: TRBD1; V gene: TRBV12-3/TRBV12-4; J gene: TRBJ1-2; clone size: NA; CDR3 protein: CATHPGGWGYTF; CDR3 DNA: TGTGCCACCCACCCAGGGGGCTGGGGCTACACCTTC
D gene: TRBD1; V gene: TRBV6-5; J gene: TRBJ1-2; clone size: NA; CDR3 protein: CASKAGGEYGYTF; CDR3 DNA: TGTGCCAGCAAGGCAGGGGGCGAGTATGGCTACACCTTC
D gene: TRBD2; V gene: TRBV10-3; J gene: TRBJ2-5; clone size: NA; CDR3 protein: CATGLAGDQETQYF; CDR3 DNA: TGTGCCACAGGACTAGCGGGAGATCAAGAGACCCAGTACTTC
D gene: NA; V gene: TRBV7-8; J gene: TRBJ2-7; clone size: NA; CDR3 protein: CASSIVAGTYEQYF; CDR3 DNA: TGTGCCAGCAGCATAGTGGCGGGAACCTACGAGCAGTACTTC
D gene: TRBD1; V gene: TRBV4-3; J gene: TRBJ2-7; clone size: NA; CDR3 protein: CASSQDKGAAGRYEQYF; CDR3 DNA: TGCGCCAGCAGCCAAGACAAGGGGGCAGCCGGGCGGTACGAGCAGTACTTC
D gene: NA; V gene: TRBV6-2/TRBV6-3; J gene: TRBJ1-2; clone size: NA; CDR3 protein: CASSYLGHRVVEEAGYTF; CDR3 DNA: TGTGCCAGCAGTTACCTCGGACACCGTGTGGTTGAAGAGGCTGGCTACACCTTC
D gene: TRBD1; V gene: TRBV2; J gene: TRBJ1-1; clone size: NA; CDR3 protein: CASRGTGRGGTEAFF; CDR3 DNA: TGTGCCAGCAGAGGGACAGGGCGTGGGGGCACTGAAGCTTTCTTT
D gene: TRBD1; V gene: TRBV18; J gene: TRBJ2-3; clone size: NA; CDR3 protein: CASSTRQGGGTDTQYF; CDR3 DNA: TGTGCCAGCTCGACCAGACAGGGGGGGGGCACAGATACGCAGTATTTT
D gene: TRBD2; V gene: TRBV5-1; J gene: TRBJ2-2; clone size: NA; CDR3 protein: CASSPRISGGTGELFF; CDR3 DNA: TGCGCCAGCAGCCCCCGAATATCGGGAGGGACCGGGGAGCTGTTTTTT
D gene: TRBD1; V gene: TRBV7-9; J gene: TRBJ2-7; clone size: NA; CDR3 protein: CATPRDRGPGWYF; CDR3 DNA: TGTGCCACCCCCCGGGACAGGGGGCCGGGTTGGTACTTC
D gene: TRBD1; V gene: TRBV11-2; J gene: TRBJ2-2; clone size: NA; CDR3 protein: CASSLDRGKSGELFF; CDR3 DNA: TGTGCCAGCAGCCTGGACAGGGGAAAGTCCGGGGAGCTGTTTTTT
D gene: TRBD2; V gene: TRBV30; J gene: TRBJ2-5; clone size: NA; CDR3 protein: CAWSHGLARETQYF; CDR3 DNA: TGTGCCTGGAGTCACGGACTAGCCCGGGAGACCCAGTACTTC
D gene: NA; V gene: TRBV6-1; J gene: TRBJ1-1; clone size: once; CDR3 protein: CASSERIRVRTEAFF; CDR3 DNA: TGTGCCAGCAGTGAAAGGATCAGGGTACGGACTGAAGCTTTCTTT
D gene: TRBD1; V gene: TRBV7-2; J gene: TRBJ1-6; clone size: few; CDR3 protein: CASSLERGQRGNSPLHF; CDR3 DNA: TGTGCCAGCAGCCTCGAAAGGGGGCAAAGGGGGAATTCACCCCTCCACTTT
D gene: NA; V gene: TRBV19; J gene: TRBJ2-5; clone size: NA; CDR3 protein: CASSIDSVAQYF; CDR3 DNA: TGTGCCAGTAGTATAGATTCGGTCGCCCAGTACTTC
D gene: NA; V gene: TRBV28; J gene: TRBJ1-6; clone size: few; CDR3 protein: CASNWAGANSPLHF; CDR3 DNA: TGTGCCAGCAATTGGGCAGGGGCTAATTCACCCCTCCACTTT
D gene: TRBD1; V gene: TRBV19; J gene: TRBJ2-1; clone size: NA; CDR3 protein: CASSNTGTGGNEQFF; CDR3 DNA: TGTGCCAGTAGTAATACCGGGACAGGGGGGAATGAGCAGTTCTTC
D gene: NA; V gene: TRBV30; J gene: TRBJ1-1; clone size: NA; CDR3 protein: CACRVNTEAFF; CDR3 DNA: TGTGCCTGCAGGGTGAACACTGAAGCTTTCTTT
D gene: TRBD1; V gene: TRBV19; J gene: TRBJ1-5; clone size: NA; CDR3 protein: CASSIRDSSAPQHF; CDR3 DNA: TGTGCCAGTAGTATTCGGGACAGTTCCGCGCCCCAGCATTTT
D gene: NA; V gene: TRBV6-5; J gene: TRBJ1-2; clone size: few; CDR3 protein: CASSYSGGPNYGYTF; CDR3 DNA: TGTGCCAGCAGTTACTCGGGCGGGCCGAACTATGGCTACACCTTC
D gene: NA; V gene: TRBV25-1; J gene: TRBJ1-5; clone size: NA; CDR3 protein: CASIREPLNQPQHF; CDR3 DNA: TGTGCCAGCATCCGGGAACCCCTGAATCAGCCCCAGCATTTT